This note documents a single T cell receptor (beta chain) sequence. Its specificity is unknown. These data belong to a study of cytomegalovirus exposure and HLA in healthy donors. Study-wide findings and caveats: A later analysis reportedly found that, within productive TCRs, an Asian-associated ancestry cluster had fewer N-insertions than the mean observed across the approximately 670 donors. The authors later found HLA-associated TCR beta chains more clonally expanded than equally common others. In a later analysis, at a false discovery rate of 0.05, about 17,000 TCR beta sequences matched HLA alleles. A later analysis linked a missense DCLRE1C variant to TCR beta V- and J-gene trimming.

This CDR3 region has 13 residues. Germline assignment: CDR1 MGHDK and CDR2 SYGVNS. The V and J ends lost 6 bases and 3 bases, in that order; junction bases with no gene match: 5. Both 60 Vbeta primers and 13 Jbeta primers went into the PCR. Using immunoSEQ multiplex PCR, the repertoire was profiled, and TCRdb retains in-frame clones only, with some absent. The table has some 140,000 clones, 65% to 75% seen once. The sample was PBMCs. This TCR was sampled from a man between 18 and 35 years old in good health and CMV-seronegative. The chain is built from TRBV25-1 and TRBJ2-7; 7 positions match TRBD1. CDR3: CASRGDSYYEQYF. In nucleotides, the CDR3 is TGTGCCAGCAGAGGGGACAGCTACTACGAGCAGTACTTC.